Listed here are 10 T cell receptor beta chains from one sample, sequenced in a study of shared clonotypes between healthy human individuals. The assay was immunoSEQ multiplex PCR, and TCRdb's table has in-frame clones only and misses some. The sample lists around 1.9 million clones; 85% to 95% were seen once. CD45RO negativity and positive selection for CCR7 defined naive CD8 cells, a population that excluded terminally differentiated effector memory CD45RA+ cells. Sequences were obtained from naive CD8+ T cells from PBMCs. The receptors originated from a young man in good health. Some clones in this sample may be carry-over from other donors' samples.

This chain links TRBV27 with TRBJ2-3, with D unclear. CDR1 is MNHEY and CDR2 is SMNVEV in the germline V gene (reference sequence). This CDR3 comprises 15 residues. The ends were cut back, 1 base at V and 2 bases at J, with 10 bases in the middle. CDR3 protein: CASSLFDLNTDTQYF. In DNA form, the CDR3 reads TGTGCCAGCAGTTTATTTGACTTGAACACAGATACGCAGTATTTT.

The chain couples TRBV4-3 to TRBJ2-7, with D tentatively TRBD1 (7 bases). Germline V gives CDR1 LGHNA, CDR2 YSLEER. Trimming stripped 0 bases from V and 0 bases from J, with 15 bases between. This CDR3 contains 17 residues. CDR3 residues: CASSQDLEGADSYEQYF. CDR3 DNA sequence: TGCGCCAGCAGCCAAGATTTGGAGGGGGCGGACTCCTACGAGCAGTACTTC.

The gene calls are TRBV19 and TRBJ2-3, with TRBD1 matching over 9 bases. The CDR3 has 17 amino acids. V gave up 4 bases and J gave up 4 bases; unmatched junction bases: 12. In germline, CDR1 is LNHDA, CDR2 SQIVND (reference sequence). For the CDR3, the DNA is TGTGCCAGTAGTAACCAAAGGGACAGGGAAGGACCAGATACGCAGTATTTT. Amino acids: CASSNQRDREGPDTQYF.

The chain uses TRBV7-8 and TRBJ2-5; D is possibly TRBD2 (6 bases). V was trimmed by 1 base and J by 4 bases, leaving 16 bases between them. There are 16 residues in the CDR3. CDR1 SGHVS and CDR2 FQNEAQ come from the germline V gene. The CDR3 DNA is TGTGCCAGCAGCTTAGGTGCGCTCCCGGGGGTAGAGACCCAGTACTTC. It codes for CASSLGALPGVETQYF.

V is TRBV7-9 and J is TRBJ2-3; 8 bases are shared with TRBD2. Trimming cost V 6 bases and J 2 bases; bases outside gene matches: 13. The germline V gene has CDR1 SEHNR and CDR2 FQNEAQ (reference sequence). There are 17 residues in the CDR3. The CDR3 DNA reads as TGTGCCAGCAGATTGAGGGCTAGCGGGCCCCTCACAGATACGCAGTATTTT. The encoded protein is CASRLRASGPLTDTQYF.

This chain joins TRBV27 and TRBJ2-2; no clear D. Germline CDR1 is MNHEY and CDR2 is SMNVEV (reference sequence). V was clipped by 0 bases and J by 7 bases, with 12 bases between them. The CDR3 consists of 15 residues. The CDR3 DNA reads as TGTGCCAGCAGTTTATCCGGCCCCGTGGGCGGGGAGCTGTTTTTT. Its protein product is CASSLSGPVGGELFF.

The V gene is TRBV20-1, the J gene TRBJ1-1; no firm D call. Germline V gives CDR1 DFQATT, CDR2 SNEGSKA (reference sequence). CDR3 length: 11 amino acids. Between the trimmed V and J ends, which lost 0 bases and 9 bases, there was a span of 8 bases. CDR3 bases: TGCAGTGCTAGAGAGGCGAACAAAGCTTTCTTT. Its translation: CSAREANKAFF.

The CDR3 reads CASRVTSEDLYGYTF. The CDR3 DNA reads as TGTGCCAGCAGAGTTACAAGCGAAGACCTCTATGGCTACACCTTC. The J gene is TRBJ1-2, the V gene TRBV6-6; D is ambiguous. The length of the CDR3 is 15 residues. CDR1 is MNHNY, CDR2 SVGAGI, per germline (reference sequence). Trimming removed 6 bases at V and 4 bases at J, with 18 bases between.

The rearrangement uses TRBV4-1 and TRBJ2-5, with 10 positions matching TRBD1. The ends lost 1 base at V and 3 bases at J; junction bases unmatched: 5. The CDR3 loop spans 16 amino acids. The germline V gene encodes CDR1 MGHRA and CDR2 YSYEKL. The CDR3 coding sequence is TGCGCCAGCAGCCAAGTCTTGACAGGGGGCGAAGAGACCCAGTACTTC. This gives the protein CASSQVLTGGEETQYF.

The chain carries TRBV19 and TRBJ2-3; TRBD2 might be the D (6 bases). The CDR3 has 15 residues. V lost 6 bases to trimming and J lost 1 base, with 14 bases between them. Per germline, CDR1 LNHDA and CDR2 SQIVND (reference sequence). The CDR3: CASRDREYGTDTQYF. The CDR3 coding sequence is TGTGCCAGTAGGGATCGGGAGTACGGCACAGATACGCAGTATTTT.